This TCR beta chain was documented in a study of immune characterization of retroperitoneal liposarcoma. In TCRdb, the PCR reads were re-called with MiXCR into one record per CDR3 protein. The sample lists some 1,300 distinct CDR3 sequences; 35% to 50% were seen once. The V gene lost 3 bases and the J gene lost 0 bases, with 7 bases spanning the gap. The CDR3 spans 14 residues. Looked up from germline, CDR1 is SGDLS and CDR2 is YYNGEE. This clonotype has more than one count but fewer than ten. V usage is TRBV9 and J usage is TRBJ2-1; D unresolved. The clonotype comes from a male donor with retroperitoneal liposarcoma. Sequencing input: tumor tissue. The CDR3 reads CASSEESSYNEQFF. In DNA form, the CDR3 reads TGTGCCAGCAGCGAGGAGAGCTCCTACAATGAGCAGTTCTTC.